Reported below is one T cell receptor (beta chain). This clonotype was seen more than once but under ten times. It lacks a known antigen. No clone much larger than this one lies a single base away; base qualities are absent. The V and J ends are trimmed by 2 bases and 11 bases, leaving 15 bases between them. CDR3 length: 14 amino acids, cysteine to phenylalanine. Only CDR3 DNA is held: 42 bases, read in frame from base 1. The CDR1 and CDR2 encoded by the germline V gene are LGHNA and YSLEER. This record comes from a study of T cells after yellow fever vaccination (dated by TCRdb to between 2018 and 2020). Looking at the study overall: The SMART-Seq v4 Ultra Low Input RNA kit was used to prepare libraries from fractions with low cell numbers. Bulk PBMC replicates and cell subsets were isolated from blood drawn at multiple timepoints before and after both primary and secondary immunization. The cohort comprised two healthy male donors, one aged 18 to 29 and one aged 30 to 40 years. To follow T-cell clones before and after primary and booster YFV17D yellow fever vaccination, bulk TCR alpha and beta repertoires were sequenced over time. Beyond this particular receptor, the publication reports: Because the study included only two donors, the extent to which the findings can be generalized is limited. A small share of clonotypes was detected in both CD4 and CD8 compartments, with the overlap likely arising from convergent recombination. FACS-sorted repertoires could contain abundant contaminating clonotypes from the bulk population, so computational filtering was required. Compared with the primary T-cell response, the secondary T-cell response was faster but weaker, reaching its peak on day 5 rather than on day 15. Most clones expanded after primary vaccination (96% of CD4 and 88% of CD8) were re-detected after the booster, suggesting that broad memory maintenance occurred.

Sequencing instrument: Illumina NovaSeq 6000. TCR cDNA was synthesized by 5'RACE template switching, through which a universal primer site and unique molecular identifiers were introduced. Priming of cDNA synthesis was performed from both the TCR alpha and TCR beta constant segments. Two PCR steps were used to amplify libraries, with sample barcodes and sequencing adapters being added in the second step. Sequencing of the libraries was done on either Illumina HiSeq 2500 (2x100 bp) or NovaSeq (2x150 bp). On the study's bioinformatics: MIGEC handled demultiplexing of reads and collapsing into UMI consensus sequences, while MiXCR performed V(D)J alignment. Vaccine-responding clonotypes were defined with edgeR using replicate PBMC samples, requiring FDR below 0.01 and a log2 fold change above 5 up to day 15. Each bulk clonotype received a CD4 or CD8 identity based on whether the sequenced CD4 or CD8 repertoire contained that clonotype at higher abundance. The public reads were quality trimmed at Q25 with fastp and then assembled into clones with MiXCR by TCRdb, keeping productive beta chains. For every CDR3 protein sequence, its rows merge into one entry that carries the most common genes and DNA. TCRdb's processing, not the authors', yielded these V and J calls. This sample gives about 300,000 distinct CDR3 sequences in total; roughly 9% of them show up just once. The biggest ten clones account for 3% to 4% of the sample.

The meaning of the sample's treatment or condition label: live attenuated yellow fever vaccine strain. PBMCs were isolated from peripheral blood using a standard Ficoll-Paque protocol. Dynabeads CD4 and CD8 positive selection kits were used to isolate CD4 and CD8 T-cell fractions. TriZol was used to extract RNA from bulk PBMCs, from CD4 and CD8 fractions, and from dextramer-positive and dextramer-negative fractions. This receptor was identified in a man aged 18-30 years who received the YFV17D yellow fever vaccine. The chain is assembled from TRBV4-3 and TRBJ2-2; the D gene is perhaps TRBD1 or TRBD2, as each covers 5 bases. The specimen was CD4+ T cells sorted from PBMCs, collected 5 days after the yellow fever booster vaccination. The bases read TGCGCCAGCAGCCAACGAAGGGGCGGGTCAGAGCTGTTTTTT. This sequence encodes CASSQRRGGSELFF.